Listed below are T cell receptor beta chains from one sample, sequenced in a study of vaccination and CD4 T cells after COVID-19. No antigen has been assigned to these receptors. TCRdb re-called the PCR reads through MiXCR, storing one row per CDR3 protein. The sample holds 24,000 or so distinct CDR3 sequences, approximately 39% seen once. Sequencing input: CD4+ T cells from blood, cultured in vitro. The receptors stem from a human donor who had recovered from COVID-19. Each CDR3 is given with its conserved first and last residue. D genes are given only for firm matches. Clone size appears in some rows only: once, few, many, or a class for an expanded clone.

d_gene: .; j_gene: TRBJ1-6; abundance: few; v_gene: TRBV27; CDR3nt: TGTGCCAGCAAAGGGACGTTTAATTCACCCCTCCACTTT; CDR3aa: CASKGTFNSPLHF
d_gene: .; j_gene: TRBJ1-2; abundance: .; v_gene: TRBV28; CDR3nt: TGTGCCAGCAGTTTAGAGTTCCATGGCTACACCTTC; CDR3aa: CASSLEFHGYTF
d_gene: TRBD1; j_gene: TRBJ1-2; abundance: .; v_gene: TRBV24-1; CDR3nt: TGTGCCACCAGTGAATCGGGACAGGGGTCCGGGGTCTCCGGCTACACCTTC; CDR3aa: CATSESGQGSGVSGYTF
d_gene: TRBD1; j_gene: TRBJ1-5; abundance: .; v_gene: TRBV30; CDR3nt: TGTGCCTGGAGTGTCCAGGGGGCTTCGCCCCAGCATTTT; CDR3aa: CAWSVQGASPQHF
d_gene: TRBD1; j_gene: TRBJ1-2; abundance: .; v_gene: TRBV25-1; CDR3nt: TGTGCCAGCAGTGAATCAAACAGGGGGCATTGGGGCTACACCTTC; CDR3aa: CASSESNRGHWGYTF
d_gene: TRBD1; j_gene: TRBJ2-7; abundance: .; v_gene: TRBV5-1; CDR3nt: TGCGCCAGCAGCCTGGACCAGACAGGGGGGTACGAGCAGTACTTC; CDR3aa: CASSLDQTGGYEQYF
d_gene: TRBD2; j_gene: TRBJ2-1; abundance: .; v_gene: TRBV28; CDR3nt: TGTGCCATCGGCGGGCTAGCGGGAGTAGACTCGCAGTTCTTC; CDR3aa: CAIGGLAGVDSQFF
d_gene: .; j_gene: TRBJ2-5; abundance: .; v_gene: TRBV11-2; CDR3nt: TGTGCCAGCAGCTTTCCGGGGACTCAAGAGACCCAGTACTTC; CDR3aa: CASSFPGTQETQYF
d_gene: .; j_gene: TRBJ1-1; abundance: .; v_gene: TRBV6-1; CDR3nt: TGTGCCAGCAGTATTCAGAGGGGCGCTGAAGCTTTCTTT; CDR3aa: CASSIQRGAEAFF
d_gene: TRBD1; j_gene: TRBJ1-5; abundance: .; v_gene: TRBV7-7; CDR3nt: TGTGCCAGCAGCTTAAATGGGGACAGGGTTCAGCCCCAGCATTTT; CDR3aa: CASSLNGDRVQPQHF
d_gene: .; j_gene: TRBJ2-5; abundance: few; v_gene: TRBV5-4; CDR3nt: TGTGCCAGCAGCTTTCGGAGGGACCAAGAGACCCAGTACTTC; CDR3aa: CASSFRRDQETQYF
d_gene: TRBD2; j_gene: TRBJ2-1; abundance: .; v_gene: TRBV7-2; CDR3nt: TGTGCCAGCAGCTTAACCTCGGGAGGGGGTTTAGGTGAGCAGTTCTTC; CDR3aa: CASSLTSGGGLGEQFF
d_gene: .; j_gene: TRBJ1-2; abundance: few; v_gene: TRBV20-1; CDR3nt: TGCAGTGCTAGAGATCAGGGGACTAAGGGGGGCTACACCTTC; CDR3aa: CSARDQGTKGGYTF
d_gene: .; j_gene: TRBJ2-3; abundance: .; v_gene: TRBV10-1; CDR3nt: TGCGCCAGCAAGAAAGGAGGGGATGGGACAGATACGCAGTATTTT; CDR3aa: CASKKGGDGTDTQYF
d_gene: TRBD1; j_gene: TRBJ1-2; abundance: few; v_gene: TRBV28; CDR3nt: TGTGCCAGCAGTTCTGCCGGGACAGGGGCCCCTAGCTATGGCTACACCTTC; CDR3aa: CASSSAGTGAPSYGYTF
d_gene: .; j_gene: TRBJ2-2; abundance: few; v_gene: TRBV15; CDR3nt: TGTGCCACCAGCAGAGCCCAGCCTAGCCCCACCGGGGAGCTGTTTTTT; CDR3aa: CATSRAQPSPTGELFF
d_gene: TRBD2; j_gene: TRBJ2-5; abundance: few; v_gene: TRBV11-3; CDR3nt: TGTGCCAGCAGTTCTAGCGGGACGGAGACCCAGTACTTC; CDR3aa: CASSSSGTETQYF
d_gene: .; j_gene: TRBJ1-6; abundance: .; v_gene: TRBV4-1; CDR3nt: TGCGCCAGCAGCCATGCAGGGGATAATTCACCCCTCCACTTT; CDR3aa: CASSHAGDNSPLHF
d_gene: TRBD1; j_gene: TRBJ1-1; abundance: .; v_gene: TRBV7-9; CDR3nt: TGTGCCAGCAGCTCTGAGACAGGGGGCACTGAAGCTTTCTTT; CDR3aa: CASSSETGGTEAFF
d_gene: TRBD1; j_gene: TRBJ2-2; abundance: .; v_gene: TRBV19; CDR3nt: TGTGCCAGTACCTCTCGGACAGGTAGGCGAGAGTGGGGAACCGGGGAGCTGTTCTTT; CDR3aa: CASTSRTGRREWGTGELFF
d_gene: .; j_gene: TRBJ1-5; abundance: .; v_gene: TRBV5-5; CDR3nt: TGTGCCAGCAGTGCTACCCCGGGAGGCCAGCCCCAGCATTTT; CDR3aa: CASSATPGGQPQHF
d_gene: TRBD1; j_gene: TRBJ1-6; abundance: few; v_gene: TRBV6-2/TRBV6-3; CDR3nt: TGTGCCAGCAGTTACGACAGGGAGGGTAATTCACCCCTCCACTTT; CDR3aa: CASSYDREGNSPLHF
d_gene: TRBD1; j_gene: TRBJ2-7; abundance: .; v_gene: TRBV20-1; CDR3nt: TGCAGTGCTACCGGGACAGTCAATTTGGGGCAGTACTTC; CDR3aa: CSATGTVNLGQYF
d_gene: .; j_gene: TRBJ1-1; abundance: .; v_gene: TRBV6-1; CDR3nt: TGTGCCAGCAGTCTGGGCTTGTGGACTGAAGCTTTCTTT; CDR3aa: CASSLGLWTEAFF
d_gene: TRBD2; j_gene: TRBJ2-5; abundance: .; v_gene: TRBV7-2; CDR3nt: TGTGCCAGCAGCCTGAGCCGGACTAGCGGGACGGGGGAGACCCAGTACTTC; CDR3aa: CASSLSRTSGTGETQYF
d_gene: TRBD2; j_gene: TRBJ2-5; abundance: .; v_gene: TRBV20-1; CDR3nt: TGCAGTCCTAGGCTAGCGGGGCCTAAAACGCAGTTGGAGACCCAGTACTTC; CDR3aa: CSPRLAGPKTQLETQYF
d_gene: TRBD2; j_gene: TRBJ2-3; abundance: few; v_gene: TRBV7-9; CDR3nt: TGTGCCAGCAGCCGGAGCGGGAGTGGAGCTCAAGATACGCAGTATTTT; CDR3aa: CASSRSGSGAQDTQYF
d_gene: TRBD1; j_gene: TRBJ2-6; abundance: .; v_gene: TRBV6-5; CDR3nt: TGTGCCAGCAGTTACCGCCTAGGACAGGGGCTATCTGGGGCCAACGTCCTGACTTTC; CDR3aa: CASSYRLGQGLSGANVLTF
d_gene: TRBD1; j_gene: TRBJ1-1; abundance: .; v_gene: TRBV6-1; CDR3nt: TGTGCCAGCAGCTCCCAGGGGGCAGGCGACACTGAAGCTTTCTTT; CDR3aa: CASSSQGAGDTEAFF
d_gene: TRBD2; j_gene: TRBJ2-1; abundance: .; v_gene: TRBV10-3; CDR3nt: TGTGCCATCAGTGAGCGGCTAGCGGGAGACAATGAGCAGTTCTTC; CDR3aa: CAISERLAGDNEQFF
d_gene: TRBD2; j_gene: TRBJ2-7; abundance: few; v_gene: TRBV20-1; CDR3nt: TGCAGTGCCGTTCTTTACCGACTAGCTGTCTCCTACGAGCAGTACTTC; CDR3aa: CSAVLYRLAVSYEQYF
d_gene: TRBD1; j_gene: TRBJ1-6; abundance: .; v_gene: TRBV20-1; CDR3nt: TGCAGTGCTCCTGGGACAGGGCCTAATTCACCCCTCCACTTT; CDR3aa: CSAPGTGPNSPLHF